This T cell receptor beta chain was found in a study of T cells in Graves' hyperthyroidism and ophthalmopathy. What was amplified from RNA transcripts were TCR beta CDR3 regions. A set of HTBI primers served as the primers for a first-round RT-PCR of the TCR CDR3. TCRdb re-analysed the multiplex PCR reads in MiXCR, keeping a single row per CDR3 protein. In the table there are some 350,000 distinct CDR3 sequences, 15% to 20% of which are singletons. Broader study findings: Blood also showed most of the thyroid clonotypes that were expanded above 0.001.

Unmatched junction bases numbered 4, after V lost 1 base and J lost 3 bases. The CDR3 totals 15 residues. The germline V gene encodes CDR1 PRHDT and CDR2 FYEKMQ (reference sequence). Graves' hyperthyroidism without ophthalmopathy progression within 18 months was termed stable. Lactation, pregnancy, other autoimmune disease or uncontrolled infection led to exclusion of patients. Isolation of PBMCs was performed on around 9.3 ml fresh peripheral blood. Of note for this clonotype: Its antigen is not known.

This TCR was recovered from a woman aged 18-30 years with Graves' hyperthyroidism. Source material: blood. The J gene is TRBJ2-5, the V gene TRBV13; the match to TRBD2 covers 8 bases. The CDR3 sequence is CASSLAGGREETQYF. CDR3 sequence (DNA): TGTGCCAGCAGCTTAGCGGGGGGGCGTGAAGAGACCCAGTACTTC.